Many counts were recorded for the clone carrying this T cell receptor (beta chain). The antigen remains unidentified. CDR3 length: 11 amino acids. CDR1 is SGHTA, CDR2 FQGNSA, per germline. The V gene lost 5 bases and the J gene lost 3 bases, with 4 bases spanning the gap. Libraries of TCR beta came from iRepertoire HTBI primers plus Arm-PCR of CDR3 regions. TCRdb redid the calling of the multiplex PCR reads with MiXCR, one entry per CDR3 protein. The sample gives about half a million distinct CDR3 sequences, around a fifth of which show up once; approximately 14% is in the top ten. Indicated time point: persistent/refractory GD, antithyroid drugs over 5 years with positive TRAb. There was RNA extracted from PBMCs, and the TCR library was made from it. The sample belongs to a study of regulatory T cells in long-lasting Graves disease. Notes on the study in general: Accuracy might have suffered from few samples.

The TCR was taken from a female donor with Graves disease. Material: peripheral blood mononuclear cells (PBMCs), obtained when the disease was refractory, from a patient treated with antithyroid drugs. The J gene is TRBJ1-1, the V gene TRBV7-2; the D is unclear. This chain's CDR3 is CASSLDTEAFF. The CDR3, as DNA: TGTGCCAGCAGCCTAGACACTGAAGCTTTCTTT.